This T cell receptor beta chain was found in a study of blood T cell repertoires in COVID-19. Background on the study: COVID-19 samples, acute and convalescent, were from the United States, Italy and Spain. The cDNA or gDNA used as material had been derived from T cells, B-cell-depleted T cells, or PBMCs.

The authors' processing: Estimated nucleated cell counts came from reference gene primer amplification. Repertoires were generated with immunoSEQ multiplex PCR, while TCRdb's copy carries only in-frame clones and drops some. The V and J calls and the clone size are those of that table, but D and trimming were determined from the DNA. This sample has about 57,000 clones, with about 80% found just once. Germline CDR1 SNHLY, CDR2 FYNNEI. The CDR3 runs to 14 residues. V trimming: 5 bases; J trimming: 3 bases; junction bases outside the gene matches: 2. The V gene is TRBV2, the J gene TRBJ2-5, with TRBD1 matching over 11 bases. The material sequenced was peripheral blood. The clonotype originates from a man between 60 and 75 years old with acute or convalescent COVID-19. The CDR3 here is CASSRDRGEETQYF. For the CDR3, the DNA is TGTGCCAGCAGTCGGGACAGGGGGGAAGAGACCCAGTACTTC.